Listed below are T cell receptor beta chains from one sample, sequenced in a study of shared clonotypes between healthy human individuals. The data were produced by immunoSEQ multiplex PCR, yet TCRdb's version contains in-frame clones alone and is incomplete. The sample consists of under 2,500,000 clones, 95% of them appearing once. The sequencing sample was made of naive CD4+ T cells sorted from blood. Receptor source: a man aged 18 to 30 in good health. The CDR3 runs from the conserved cysteine through the conserved F or W. Each record gives: clone size, V gene, J gene, D gene, CDR3 protein, CDR3 DNA. A D gene is named only where the DNA matches it firmly. Clone size is stated in some rows and not others, as once, few, many or a class when expanded.

-,TRBV5-5,TRBJ1-5,-,CASSLVRGGALGNQPQHF,TGTGCCAGCAGCTTGGTAAGGGGTGGGGCCTTGGGCAATCAGCCCCAGCATTTT
-,TRBV6-6,TRBJ2-1,-,CASSLRGRGLEGEQFF,TGTGCCAGCAGCCTACGAGGACGGGGGCTCGAGGGTGAGCAGTTCTTC
-,TRBV18,TRBJ2-1,-,CASRGQGPSYNEQFF,TGTGCCAGTCGGGGTCAGGGGCCCTCCTACAATGAGCAGTTCTTC
-,TRBV18,TRBJ2-7,-,CASSPDRTVSYEQYF,TGTGCCAGCTCTCCAGATCGGACAGTCTCCTACGAGCAGTACTTC
-,TRBV10-3,TRBJ1-3,-,CAISEGVGAGNTIYF,TGTGCCATCAGTGAAGGAGTAGGGGCCGGAAACACCATATATTTT
once,TRBV7-2,TRBJ1-2,-,CASSPRGGDNGYTF,TGTGCCAGCAGCCCACGGGGGGGTGATAATGGCTACACCTTC
-,TRBV30,TRBJ2-7,-,CAWSEGGTKIPYEQYF,TGTGCCTGGAGTGAAGGGGGGACGAAAATTCCCTACGAGCAGTACTTC
-,TRBV5-1,TRBJ2-1,-,CASSFMVGRNEQFF,TGCGCCAGCAGCTTTATGGTGGGTAGGAATGAGCAGTTCTTC
-,TRBV18,TRBJ1-1,TRBD1,CASSPMSGGDTEAFF,TGTGCCAGCTCACCAATGTCAGGGGGGGACACTGAAGCTTTCTTT
-,TRBV10-3,TRBJ2-7,-,CAIRGGVLHEQYF,TGTGCCATCAGGGGCGGGGTATTGCACGAGCAGTACTTC
once,TRBV25-1,TRBJ1-1,TRBD1,CASSEFHRGVAFF,TGTGCCAGCAGTGAATTTCACAGGGGGGTAGCTTTCTTT
once,TRBV27,TRBJ2-3,-,CASSLGWGISDTQYF,TGTGCCAGCAGTCTTGGATGGGGGATCTCGGATACGCAGTATTTT
-,TRBV19,TRBJ2-7,-,CASSMTGTGSYEQYF,TGTGCCAGTAGTATGACAGGAACCGGGTCCTACGAGCAGTACTTC
-,TRBV5-6,TRBJ2-1,-,CASSLSVDGAYNEQFF,TGTGCCAGCAGCTTGTCAGTGGACGGGGCCTACAATGAGCAGTTCTTC
-,TRBV21-1,TRBJ2-7,-,CASSKGLILTGRF,TGTGCCAGCAGCAAAGGTTTGATACTCACTGGGCGCTTC
-,TRBV19,TRBJ1-2,TRBD1,CASSIGGTGKDGYTF,TGTGCCAGTAGTATAGGCGGGACAGGTAAAGATGGCTACACCTTC
-,TRBV30,TRBJ2-5,-,CAWSVLNGGTQYF,TGTGCCTGGAGTGTACTGAATGGGGGGACCCAGTACTTC
-,TRBV7-6,TRBJ1-2,-,CASSPGTNYGYTF,TGTGCCAGCAGCCCCGGGACGAACTATGGCTACACCTTC
-,TRBV7-2,TRBJ1-1,-,CASSLGHRNTEAFF,TGTGCCAGCAGCTTAGGACACAGAAACACTGAAGCTTTCTTT
-,TRBV2,TRBJ2-7,-,CASRGEAYEQYF,TGTGCCAGCAGGGGGGAAGCCTACGAGCAGTACTTC
-,TRBV5-1,TRBJ2-2,-,CASSLGGRGTGELFF,TGCGCCAGCAGCTTGGGGGGGCGAGGCACCGGGGAGCTGTTTTTT
-,TRBV11-1,TRBJ2-7,-,CASSLAGQTGLRPYEQYF,TGTGCCAGCAGCTTAGCGGGTCAAACAGGGCTGCGACCCTACGAGCAGTACTTC
-,TRBV25-1,TRBJ1-2,-,CASSESGGYTF,TGTGCCAGCAGTGAATCCGGTGGCTACACCTTC
-,TRBV19,TRBJ1-2,-,CASSIDVGASYGYTF,TGTGCCAGTAGTATAGATGTGGGGGCCTCCTATGGCTACACCTTC
once,TRBV19,TRBJ2-1,-,CASSIRGSHNEQFF,TGTGCCAGTAGTATCAGGGGATCGCACAATGAGCAGTTCTTC
-,TRBV29-1,TRBJ1-1,-,CSVQGRILTFF,TGCAGCGTGCAGGGGCGCATATTAACTTTCTTT
-,TRBV19,TRBJ1-5,TRBD1,CATRQGEKPQHF,TGTGCCACCCGACAGGGGGAAAAGCCCCAGCATTTT
-,TRBV27,TRBJ1-2,-,CASSPRRGGYTF,TGTGCCAGCAGTCCCAGACGGGGGGGCTACACCTTC
-,TRBV5-1,TRBJ2-3,-,CASSLSRITDTQYF,TGCGCCAGCAGCTTGTCGCGGATCACAGATACGCAGTATTTT
-,TRBV29-1,TRBJ2-7,TRBD2,CSVLASGYYEQYF,TGCAGCGTCTTAGCTAGCGGCTACTACGAGCAGTACTTC
-,TRBV30,TRBJ2-5,-,CAWSPTSRETQYF,TGTGCCTGGAGTCCCACTAGTCGGGAGACCCAGTACTTC
once,TRBV30,TRBJ2-3,-,CAWSRSEGNTQYF,TGTGCCTGGAGTAGGTCAGAGGGGAATACGCAGTATTTT
-,TRBV6-5,TRBJ1-2,TRBD1,CASSRQGGTNGYTF,TGTGCCAGCAGTCGACAGGGAGGGACTAATGGCTACACCTTC
once,TRBV28,TRBJ1-1,-,CASSRRLVEAFF,TGTGCCAGCAGCCGACGACTTGTTGAAGCTTTCTTT
-,TRBV11-2,TRBJ2-7,-,CASSLTRDWPYEQYF,TGTGCCAGCAGCTTAACGCGGGATTGGCCCTACGAGCAGTACTTC
once,TRBV29-1,TRBJ1-4,-,CSVVPFGGGNEKLFF,TGCAGCGTTGTCCCCTTTGGGGGTGGCAATGAAAAACTGTTTTTT
-,TRBV7-9,TRBJ2-6,-,CASSLIGNENSGANVLTF,TGTGCCAGCAGCTTAATAGGGAACGAAAACTCTGGGGCCAACGTCCTGACTTTC
-,TRBV6-1,TRBJ2-3,-,CASSEGTSTDTQYF,TGTGCCAGCAGTGAAGGTACTAGCACAGATACGCAGTATTTT
-,TRBV5-5,TRBJ2-7,TRBD2,CASSLALAGGYYEQYF,TGTGCCAGCAGCTTGGCGTTGGCGGGAGGGTATTACGAGCAGTACTTC
-,TRBV7-9,TRBJ1-2,-,CASSLPPSHEDYGYTF,TGTGCCAGCAGCCTCCCCCCGAGCCATGAGGACTATGGCTACACCTTC
-,TRBV11-2,TRBJ2-7,-,CASSLGPNRVLAGEQYF,TGTGCCAGCAGCTTAGGCCCCAACAGGGTCTTAGCGGGTGAGCAGTACTTC
-,TRBV6-6,TRBJ1-5,-,CASGASVGRYQPQHF,TGTGCCAGCGGGGCTTCAGTCGGCCGATATCAGCCCCAGCATTTT
-,TRBV30,TRBJ1-1,TRBD1,CAWDRESSEAFF,TGTGCCTGGGACAGGGAGAGTTCTGAAGCTTTCTTT
-,TRBV27,TRBJ1-2,TRBD1,CASSIQGAGNYGYTF,TGTGCCAGCAGCATACAGGGGGCTGGAAACTATGGCTACACCTTC
once,TRBV5-1,TRBJ2-4,-,CASSQGAKNIQYF,TGCGCCAGCAGCCAGGGAGCCAAAAACATTCAGTACTTC
once,TRBV11-2,TRBJ1-2,-,CASSSTGGGGLVYGYTF,TGTGCCAGCAGCTCGACTGGTGGAGGGGGGCTAGTCTACGGCTACACCTTC
-,TRBV6-5,TRBJ2-2,TRBD2,CASSYVAGGPGELFF,TGTGCCAGCAGTTACGTCGCGGGGGGACCCGGGGAGCTGTTTTTT
-,TRBV2,TRBJ1-2,TRBD1,CASRPGQGTTGYTF,TGTGCCAGCAGACCCGGACAGGGGACGACGGGCTACACCTTC
-,TRBV10-2,TRBJ1-4,-,CASSESGVGSTKRNEKLFF,TGCGCCAGCAGTGAATCAGGGGTGGGGTCTACCAAACGAAATGAAAAACTGTTTTTT
-,TRBV7-8,TRBJ2-7,-,CASSPNTPYEQYF,TGTGCCAGCAGTCCCAATACACCATACGAGCAGTACTTC
-,TRBV28,TRBJ2-7,TRBD2,CASSLAGGLYEQYF,TGTGCCAGCAGTTTAGCGGGGGGGCTGTACGAGCAGTACTTC
-,TRBV7-2,TRBJ2-3,TRBD2,CASSPRPSSGITDTQYF,TGTGCCAGCAGTCCCCGCCCATCTAGCGGGATAACGGATACGCAGTATTTT
-,TRBV5-1,TRBJ2-1,TRBD1,CASSLEGARAYNEQFF,TGCGCCAGCAGCTTGGAGGGGGCGCGAGCCTACAATGAGCAGTTCTTC